Only a few counts were recorded for the clone carrying this T cell receptor beta chain. As yet, its antigen is unknown. This specimen belongs to a study of T-cell memory formation after mild COVID-19. Study background: TCR clusters largely stayed donor specific. Broader study findings: Researchers report contracting CD4+ clones mostly in CM and EM, with CD8+ clones in EMRA. A subset of responding clones appeared in pre-infection memory, suggesting cross-reactive memory joined.

The CDR3 covers 16 residues. Deletions cut 0 bases from V and 0 bases from J, with 9 bases between. CDR1 and CDR2 from the germline V gene are DFQATT and SNEGSKA (reference sequence). Using its own MiXCR run on the 5' RACE reads, TCRdb lists one record per CDR3 protein. The sample includes roughly 400,000 distinct CDR3 sequences, about 24% of them seen just once. The chain has TRBV20-1 and TRBJ2-6; D perhaps matches TRBD1 (6 bases). This clonotype originated in an adult woman who had mild COVID-19 (a few samples of this study predate the infection). Cell type and time point are not known. Input material: PBMCs or a T cell subset sorted from them (not recorded which). The CDR3, as DNA: TGCAGTGCTAGAGATCAGGGGTTCTCTGGGGCCAACGTCCTGACTTTC. This gives the protein CSARDQGFSGANVLTF.